This is a list of T cell receptor beta chains from one sample in a study of shared clonotypes between healthy human individuals. Some clones are missing from TCRdb's copy, which holds only in-frame ones; the method was immunoSEQ multiplex PCR. The sample contains more than 2 million clones, 85% to 95% of which appear only once. Material: naive CD4+ T cells sorted from blood. The receptors derive from a man aged 18-30 years in good health. The CDR3 runs from the conserved cysteine through the conserved F or W. The D gene is left open where the match is weak. Expanded clones get a size class; other rows say once, few or many, or leave the size out.

>.|TRBJ2-7|.|TRBV5-4
CASSLRDLSYEQYF
TGTGCCAGCAGCTTGAGGGATCTCTCCTACGAGCAGTACTTC
>TRBD1|TRBJ1-2|.|TRBV28
CASSLPTGNYGYTF
TGTGCCAGCAGCCTCCCGACAGGGAACTATGGCTACACCTTC
>.|TRBJ1-1|.|TRBV27
CASSPGTLNTEAFF
TGTGCCAGCAGTCCGGGGACGCTGAACACTGAAGCTTTCTTT
>TRBD1|TRBJ2-2|.|TRBV30
CAWKGQAVTGELFF
TGTGCCTGGAAGGGACAGGCTGTGACCGGGGAGCTGTTTTTT
>.|TRBJ2-3|.|TRBV5-8
CASSLTLDTQYF
TGTGCCAGCAGCTTAACTCTAGATACGCAGTATTTT
>TRBD2|TRBJ2-1|.|TRBV29-1
CSVLGTGGSYNEQFF
TGCAGCGTTCTCGGGACGGGGGGCTCCTACAATGAGCAGTTCTTC
>TRBD2|TRBJ2-1|.|TRBV7-8
CASSLDSGGAISSYNEQFF
TGTGCCAGCAGCTTAGATAGCGGGGGGGCCATTAGCTCCTACAATGAGCAGTTCTTC
>TRBD1|TRBJ1-6|.|TRBV5-5
CASSDWDRVNSPLHF
TGTGCCAGCAGCGATTGGGACAGGGTCAATTCACCCCTCCACTTT
>TRBD2|TRBJ2-3|.|TRBV2
CASSVAGGGTDTQYF
TGTGCCAGCAGTGTAGCGGGGGGGGGCACAGATACGCAGTATTTT
>TRBD2|TRBJ2-7|.|TRBV4-1
CASSPRTSGFYEQYF
TGCGCCAGCAGCCCCAGGACTAGCGGATTCTACGAGCAGTACTTC
>TRBD1|TRBJ2-3|.|TRBV4-1
CASSGGDRVTDTQYF
TGCGCCAGCAGCGGAGGGGACAGGGTAACAGATACGCAGTATTTT
>.|TRBJ1-1|.|TRBV7-2
CASSPAGGNTEAFF
TGTGCCAGCAGCCCCGCGGGGGGAAACACTGAAGCTTTCTTT
>.|TRBJ2-7|.|TRBV10-3
CATTASDPYEQYF
TGTGCCACCACGGCTAGCGATCCCTACGAGCAGTACTTC
>.|TRBJ2-7|.|TRBV18
CASSPGRGTYEQYF
TGTGCCAGCTCACCCGGTCGGGGCACCTACGAGCAGTACTTC
>TRBD2|TRBJ2-1|.|TRBV2
CASRARLAGNEQFF
TGTGCCAGCAGGGCGAGGCTAGCGGGTAATGAGCAGTTCTTC
>.|TRBJ1-4|.|TRBV6-1
CASSEPPSLPGVGGTNEKLFF
TGTGCCAGCAGTGAACCCCCGAGCCTCCCTGGGGTCGGAGGAACTAATGAAAAACTGTTTTTT
>TRBD1|TRBJ1-1|.|TRBV11-2
CASRSYRGDTEAFF
TGTGCCAGCAGGTCCTACAGGGGTGACACTGAAGCTTTCTTT
>TRBD2|TRBJ2-2|.|TRBV2
CASRSTSGRAFTGELFF
TGTGCCAGCAGATCCACTAGCGGGAGGGCCTTCACCGGGGAGCTGTTTTTT
>TRBD1|TRBJ1-5|.|TRBV10-3
CAISEPTGTGGGQPQHF
TGTGCCATCAGTGAGCCAACCGGGACAGGGGGCGGTCAGCCCCAGCATTTT
>TRBD2|TRBJ2-5|once|TRBV9
CASSVGPGTSGSTETQYF
TGTGCCAGCAGCGTTGGTCCAGGGACTAGCGGGAGTACAGAGACCCAGTACTTC
>TRBD1|TRBJ1-2|.|TRBV28
CASSFSTGAPLDYGYTF
TGTGCCAGCAGTTTCTCGACAGGGGCCCCGCTTGACTATGGCTACACCTTC
>.|TRBJ1-3|.|TRBV10-3
CAISGTNSGNTIYF
TGTGCCATCAGTGGGACAAATTCTGGAAACACCATATATTTT
>TRBD1|TRBJ2-7|.|TRBV4-1
CASSQDQGDVRVHEQYF
TGCGCCAGCAGCCAAGATCAGGGGGACGTGAGGGTCCACGAGCAGTACTTC
>.|TRBJ1-3|.|TRBV7-7
CASSKGLAASGNTIYF
TGTGCTAGCAGCAAGGGGTTGGCAGCCTCTGGAAACACCATATATTTT
>.|TRBJ1-5|.|TRBV7-8
CASSLLGPQHF
TGTGCCAGCAGCCTCCTTGGGCCCCAGCATTTT
>.|TRBJ2-3|.|TRBV7-7
CASSPDFLGGADTQYF
TGTGCTAGCAGCCCTGACTTCTTAGGAGGCGCAGATACGCAGTATTTT
>.|TRBJ2-5|.|TRBV7-9
CASSLEGDQETQYF
TGTGCCAGCAGCTTAGAAGGGGACCAAGAGACCCAGTACTTC
>.|TRBJ1-6|.|TRBV5-6
CASSLGQVFNSPLHF
TGTGCCAGCAGCTTGGGGCAGGTGTTTAATTCACCCCTCCACTTT
>TRBD1|TRBJ2-3|once|TRBV7-6
CASSKTGESDTQYF
TGTGCCAGCAGCAAGACAGGGGAATCAGATACGCAGTATTTT
>TRBD1|TRBJ1-1|.|TRBV19
CASLGTGTTEAFF
TGTGCCAGTTTAGGGACAGGCACCACTGAAGCTTTCTTT
>.|TRBJ2-3|.|TRBV10-3
CAISPSSTDTQYF
TGTGCCATCAGCCCTTCTAGCACAGATACGCAGTATTTT
>TRBD2|TRBJ2-1|.|TRBV10-3
CAISVGLAGGPVGDEQFF
TGTGCCATCAGTGTGGGACTAGCGGGGGGGCCTGTCGGAGATGAGCAGTTCTTC
>.|TRBJ2-7|.|TRBV18
CASSSQVLNEQYF
TGTGCCAGCTCAAGTCAGGTCCTGAACGAGCAGTACTTC
>.|TRBJ1-2|.|TRBV4-1
CASSQDIAPVSGYTF
TGCGCCAGCAGCCAAGATATAGCCCCGGTCTCTGGCTACACCTTC
>.|TRBJ2-3|once|TRBV7-9
CASSPRPKPPDTQYF
TGTGCCAGCAGCCCCCGACCAAAACCACCAGATACGCAGTATTTT
>TRBD2|TRBJ2-3|.|TRBV7-2
CASSSTGTTHTDTQYF
TGTGCCAGCAGCTCAACCGGGACTACCCACACAGATACGCAGTATTTT
>TRBD1|TRBJ1-1|.|TRBV5-6
CASSRRDRVTEAFF
TGTGCCAGCAGCCGCAGGGACAGGGTTACTGAAGCTTTCTTT
>.|TRBJ1-1|.|TRBV5-1
CASSLGAGSPNTEAFF
TGCGCCAGCAGCTTGGGGGCAGGAAGTCCGAACACTGAAGCTTTCTTT
>.|TRBJ2-3|.|TRBV6-5
CASRFAGTDTQYF
TGTGCCAGCAGGTTCGCGGGCACAGATACGCAGTATTTT
>.|TRBJ1-5|once|TRBV5-5
CASSQGQANQPQHF
TGTGCCAGCAGCCAAGGACAAGCCAATCAGCCCCAGCATTTT
>.|TRBJ1-6|.|TRBV10-2
CASSDPQASSYNSPLHF
TGCGCCAGCAGTGACCCACAGGCGAGCTCCTATAATTCACCCCTCCACTTT
>TRBD1|TRBJ2-7|.|TRBV29-1
CSVSTGTGAGYEQYF
TGCAGCGTTTCTACCGGGACAGGGGCCGGCTACGAGCAGTACTTC
>.|TRBJ2-5|.|TRBV9
CASSVGGQLGQETQYF
TGTGCCAGCAGCGTAGGAGGTCAACTAGGACAAGAGACCCAGTACTTC
>.|TRBJ1-3|once|TRBV4-1
CASSQGGTLGNTIYF
TGCGCCAGCAGCCAAGGAGGAACACTTGGAAACACCATATATTTT
>TRBD2|TRBJ2-1|.|TRBV6-5
CASSPGLAGDNEQFF
TGTGCCAGCAGTCCCGGACTAGCGGGTGACAATGAGCAGTTCTTC
>TRBD2|TRBJ2-1|.|TRBV5-6
CASSLVLAGLREQFF
TGTGCCAGCAGCTTGGTACTAGCGGGTTTGCGTGAGCAGTTCTTC
>TRBD1|TRBJ2-7|.|TRBV5-4
CASSLLQGQGGSYEQYF
TGTGCCAGCAGCTTGCTACAAGGACAGGGGGGGTCCTACGAGCAGTACTTC
>.|TRBJ1-2|.|TRBV7-2
CASSSRGGNYGYTF
TGTGCCAGCAGCAGCCGTGGAGGCAACTATGGCTACACCTTC
>.|TRBJ1-2|.|TRBV14
CASSRTTNYGYTF
TGTGCCAGCAGCCGCACCACTAACTATGGCTACACCTTC
>.|TRBJ1-1|.|TRBV7-9
CASSLRELNTEAFF
TGTGCCAGCAGCTTGAGGGAGCTGAACACTGAAGCTTTCTTT
>.|TRBJ1-3|once|TRBV11-2
CASSLTGRNSGNTIYF
TGTGCCAGCAGCTTAACGGGACGCAACTCTGGAAACACCATATATTTT
>.|TRBJ1-1|.|TRBV28
CASSLTGKGDTEAFF
TGTGCCAGCAGTTTAACGGGGAAAGGGGACACTGAAGCTTTCTTT
>TRBD1|TRBJ1-4|.|TRBV10-2
CASRQGARLTNEKLFF
TGCGCCAGCAGGCAGGGGGCGAGACTAACTAATGAAAAACTGTTTTTT
>.|TRBJ2-2|once|TRBV6-6
CASSYPTGELFF
TGTGCCAGCAGTTATCCTACCGGGGAGCTGTTTTTT
>TRBD1|TRBJ2-7|.|TRBV7-9
CASSLGDRDHEQYF
TGTGCCAGCAGCTTAGGAGACAGGGACCACGAGCAGTACTTC